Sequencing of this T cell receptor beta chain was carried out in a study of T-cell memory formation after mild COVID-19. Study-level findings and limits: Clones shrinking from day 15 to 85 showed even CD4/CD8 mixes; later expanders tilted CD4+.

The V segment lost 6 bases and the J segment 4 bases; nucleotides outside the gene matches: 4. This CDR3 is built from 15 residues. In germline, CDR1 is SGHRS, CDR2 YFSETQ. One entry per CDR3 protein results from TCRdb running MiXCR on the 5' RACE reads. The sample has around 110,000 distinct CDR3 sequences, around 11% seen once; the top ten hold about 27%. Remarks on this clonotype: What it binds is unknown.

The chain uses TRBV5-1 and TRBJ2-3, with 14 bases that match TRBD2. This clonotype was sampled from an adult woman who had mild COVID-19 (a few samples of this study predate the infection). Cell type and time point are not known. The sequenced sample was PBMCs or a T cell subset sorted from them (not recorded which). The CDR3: CASTKGLAGADTQYF. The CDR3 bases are TGCGCCAGCACCAAGGGACTAGCGGGAGCAGATACGCAGTATTTT.